The 27 T cell receptor beta chains presented below share a single source sample, sequenced in a study of cytotoxic CD8 clonotypes in ibrutinib-treated CLL. The repertoire was sequenced with immunoSEQ multiplex PCR; TCRdb's copy has only in-frame clones and lacks some. The data hold approximately 140,000 clones, with approximately 90% observed a single time. The sample was PBMCs, taken after 12 months of ibrutinib treatment. The receptors were gathered from a human donor with chronic lymphocytic leukemia.

The chain recombines TRBV7-9 with TRBJ2-7; D unclear. V shed 2 bases and J shed 5 bases, with 10 bases lying between them. CDR1 and CDR2 (germline): SEHNR, FQNEAQ (reference sequence). This CDR3 has 13 amino acids. CDR3 nucleotide sequence: TGTGCCAGCAGCTTACCGGGTTCAGACGAGCAGTACTTC. This sequence encodes CASSLPGSDEQYF. The full variable domain, completed using reference TRBV7-9 and TRBJ2-7, is DTGVSQNPRHKITKRGQNVTFRCDPISEHNRLYWYRQTLGQGPEFLTYFQNEAQLEKSRLLSDRFSAERPKGSFSTLEIQRTEQGDSAMYLCASSLPGSDEQYFGPGTRLTVT.

The chain couples TRBV19 to TRBJ2-5; D is uncertain. Germline V lookup: CDR1 LNHDA, CDR2 SQIVND (reference sequence). The CDR3 has 15 amino acids. Trimming took off 4 bases at V and 1 base at J, with 13 bases between the two ends. CDR3 bases: TGTGCCAGTAGTACCCTCCCGGAACCCCAAGAGACCCAGTACTTC. Residues: CASSTLPEPQETQYF. The whole variable domain, remainder taken from reference TRBV19 and TRBJ2-5, is DGGITQSPKYLFRKEGQNVTLSCEQNLNHDAMYWYRQDPGQGLRLIYYSQIVNDFQKGDIAEGYSVSREKKESFPLTVTSAQKNPTAFYLCASSTLPEPQETQYFGPGTRLLVL.

Turning to this clone: A read error may produce the germline difference seen at one junction end. The CDR3 bases are TGTGCCAGTAGCATGGACGGATGGAATCAGCTCCAGCATTTT. Translated, it gives CASSMDGWNQLQHF. The chain has TRBV19 and TRBJ1-5; the D is unclear. CDR1 and CDR2 (germline): LNHDA, SQIVND (reference sequence). The CDR3 spans 14 residues.

This chain joins TRBV27 and TRBJ2-1, with D possibly being TRBD1 or TRBD2 (5 bases each). Per the germline V gene, CDR1 is MNHEY and CDR2 is SMNVEV (reference sequence). Trimming left V 7 bases short and J 9 bases short, with 10 bases between. This CDR3 has 11 amino acids. The CDR3: CASIRGPEQFF. Written as DNA, the CDR3 is TGTGCCAGCATCCGGGGCCCTGAGCAGTTCTTC.

The chain carries TRBV4-1 and TRBJ2-1; D gene unclear. With 0 bases removed from V and 8 bases from J, the gap between germline ends came to 8 bases. The germline CDR1 and CDR2 sequences are MGHRA and YSYEKL. This CDR3 region has 13 residues. For the CDR3, the DNA is TGCGCCAGCAGCCAAGAGCGGCGTGATGAGCAGTTCTTC. Residues: CASSQERRDEQFF.

The rearrangement joins TRBV19 to TRBJ2-2, with no clear D. The length of the CDR3 is 15 residues. The germline CDR1 and CDR2 sequences are LNHDA and SQIVND (reference sequence). The V gene lost 7 bases and the J gene lost 0 bases, with 12 bases spanning the gap. Written as DNA, the CDR3 is TGTGCCAGTAAGCGTAGTCGCGCGAACACCGGGGAGCTGTTTTTT. This codes for CASKRSRANTGELFF.

This clone showed up just once. J is TRBJ1-5 and V is TRBV6-5; TRBD1 matches at 7 bases. Germline V lookup: CDR1 MNHEY, CDR2 SVGAGI. J gave up 8 bases and V 5 bases, and 6 bases lay outside the gene matches. This CDR3 region has 13 residues. For the CDR3, the DNA is TGTGCCAGCAGTACAGTCCAGGGGGAGCCCCAGCATTTT. Translated, it gives CASSTVQGEPQHF.

V usage is TRBV4-2 and J usage is TRBJ2-5, with 8 nucleotides matching TRBD2. The length of the CDR3 is 15 residues. CDR1 and CDR2 (germline): LGHNA, YNFKEQ. With 2 bases clipped from V and 5 bases from J, the junction kept 7 bases outside the gene matches. The CDR3 loop is CASSQKRELPETQYF. In DNA form, the CDR3 reads TGTGCCAGCAGCCAAAAGCGGGAGCTTCCTGAGACCCAGTACTTC.

The chain links TRBV28 to TRBJ1-2, with 7 positions matching TRBD1. Germline trimming cut 5 bases from V and 6 bases from J; bases unmatched to any gene: 9. The germline CDR1 and CDR2 sequences are MDHEN and SYDVKM. The CDR3 sequence is 14 residues long. The CDR3 reads CASSQTTGTDGYTF. In DNA form, the CDR3 reads TGTGCCAGCAGTCAAACGACAGGGACTGATGGCTACACCTTC.

V gene TRBV9 combines with J gene TRBJ1-1; D gene unclear. This CDR3 region has 15 residues. Germline CDR1 SGDLS, CDR2 YYNGEE. The V and J ends lost 0 bases and 1 base respectively, with 10 bases between them. Written as DNA, the CDR3 is TGTGCCAGCAGCGTAGGTCCAGATCCGAACACTGAAGCTTTCTTT. Its protein product is CASSVGPDPNTEAFF.

The chain recombines TRBV27 with TRBJ2-5; D is perhaps TRBD1 (6 bases). From germline, CDR1 is MNHEY and CDR2 SMNVEV (reference sequence). The ends were cut back, 5 bases at V and 7 bases at J, with 17 bases in the middle. The CDR3 length is 14 residues. This chain's CDR3 is CASSPRGGTGTQYF. DNA of the CDR3: TGTGCCAGCAGTCCCCGAGGGGGAACTGGGACCCAGTACTTC.

This chain joins TRBV4-2 and TRBJ2-4; D remains unclear. CDR1 LGHNA and CDR2 YNFKEQ come from the germline V gene. The CDR3 consists of 12 residues. Trimming pared 4 bases from V and 5 bases from J, leaving 6 bases between. CDR3 loop: CASSPVENIQYF. DNA of the CDR3: TGTGCCAGCAGCCCTGTAGAAAACATTCAGTACTTC.

This chain joins TRBV28 and TRBJ2-1, with D perhaps TRBD2 (5 bases). Trimming removed 7 bases at V and 4 bases at J, with 14 bases between. Germline loops: CDR1 MDHEN, CDR2 SYDVKM. The CDR3 has 14 amino acids. The DNA for the CDR3 is TGTGCCAGCATTGAGGGTTTGACGTACAATGAGCAGTTCTTC. This gives the protein CASIEGLTYNEQFF.

The chain combines TRBV6-4 with TRBJ2-7; the match to TRBD1 covers 8 bases. V dropped 5 bases and J dropped 2; count of bases not matched to a gene: 5. CDR1 is MRHNA, CDR2 SNTAGT, per germline. CDR3 length equals 14 residues. CDR3 in DNA: TGTGCCAGCAGTCAGGGGGCCGGCCCCTACGAGCAGTACTTC. This encodes CASSQGAGPYEQYF.

This chain's CDR3 is CASSQDRPGLTIQYF. The CDR3 DNA follows: TGCGCCAGCAGCCAAGATAGGCCAGGGCTAACCATTCAGTACTTC. This chain links TRBV4-1 with TRBJ2-4; perhaps TRBD1 as D (5 bases). The V end was cut by 0 bases, the J end by 9 bases, with 15 bases between. CDR3 length equals 15 residues. The germline CDR1 and CDR2 sequences are MGHRA and YSYEKL.

The rearrangement links TRBV27 to TRBJ2-1; TRBD2 matches 7 bases. The V segment lost 6 bases and the J segment 4 bases; nucleotides outside the gene matches: 9. Germline CDR1 MNHEY, CDR2 SMNVEV (reference sequence). This CDR3 comprises 15 residues. CDR3 sequence reads: CASSQLGLSYNEQFF. The CDR3 bases are TGTGCCAGCAGCCAGCTGGGACTATCTTACAATGAGCAGTTCTTC.

The table lists this clone with a count of one. The rearrangement uses TRBV4-2 and TRBJ2-3, with 8 bases that match TRBD2. The CDR3 sequence is 17 residues long. Losses at the gene ends were 4 bases for V and 4 bases for J; bases not matched to a gene: 13. CDR1 and CDR2 from the germline V gene are LGHNA and YNFKEQ. In nucleotides, the CDR3 is TGTGCCAGCAGCCTTGGAGACGGGACTAGTATCGCAGATACGCAGTATTTT. Its translation: CASSLGDGTSIADTQYF.

This chain uses TRBV20-1 with TRBJ1-4; D remains ambiguous. The CDR3 is 11 residues long. Germline assignment: CDR1 DFQATT and CDR2 SNEGSKA (reference sequence). V dropped 5 bases and J dropped 8 bases, with 9 bases sitting between them. The CDR3 is CSARVEEKLFF. The CDR3 DNA reads as TGCAGTGCTCGGGTAGAGGAAAAACTGTTTTTT.

The chain uses TRBV5-1 and TRBJ2-4, with a tentative D call TRBD1 (5 bases). Germline CDR1 is SGHRS and CDR2 is YFSETQ. V was clipped by 0 bases and J by 6 bases, with 13 bases between them. The CDR3 runs to 15 residues. DNA for the CDR3: TGCGCCAGCAGCTTGGGAGGCCAGGGTGGAAACATTCAGTACTTC. Its protein is CASSLGGQGGNIQYF.

The chain is built from TRBV20-1 and TRBJ1-2; tentatively, D is TRBD1 (5 bases). CDR3 length: 11 amino acids. CDR1 and CDR2 (germline): DFQATT, SNEGSKA (reference sequence). The CDR3 reads CRGDPSSGYTF. For the CDR3, the DNA is TGCAGGGGGGACCCGAGCTCCGGCTACACCTTC.

The rearrangement links TRBV10-3 to TRBJ2-1; TRBD2 matches at 7 bases. Germline V gives CDR1 ENHRY, CDR2 SYGVKD. This CDR3 spans 16 amino acids. Trimming removed 3 bases from V and 6 bases from J; junction bases left unmatched: 11. Here the CDR3 DNA reads TGTGCCATCAGTGACGGGGGGTCAACCTCCAGCAATGAGCAGTTCTTC. Encoded protein: CAISDGGSTSSNEQFF.

This chain connects TRBV28 to TRBJ2-7; D perhaps matches TRBD2 (6 bases). CDR3 length: 14 amino acids. The V gene lost 5 bases and the J gene lost 0 bases, with 11 bases spanning the gap. In germline, CDR1 is MDHEN, CDR2 SYDVKM. This CDR3 is CASSISGSSYEQYF. CDR3 DNA sequence: TGTGCCAGCAGTATTAGCGGAAGCTCCTACGAGCAGTACTTC.

The chain is built from TRBV13 and TRBJ2-6; the D gene is possibly TRBD1 (6 bases). The ends were cut back, 10 bases at V and 4 bases at J, with 11 bases in the middle. Germline V gene sequence: CDR1 PRHDT, CDR2 FYEKMQ (reference sequence). The CDR3 is 13 residues long. Written as DNA, the CDR3 is TGTGCCACCAAGGGGGAAGGGGCCAACGTCCTGACTTTC. Translating gives CATKGEGANVLTF.

This chain links TRBV18 with TRBJ2-7, with D maybe TRBD1 (6 bases). This CDR3 contains 13 residues. With 3 bases removed from V and 4 bases from J, the gap between germline ends came to 10 bases. The germline gives CDR1 KGHSH, CDR2 LQKENI. The CDR3 reads CASSPNTGYEQYF. The CDR3, as DNA: TGTGCCAGCTCACCCAATACAGGGTACGAGCAGTACTTC.

This chain connects TRBV5-1 to TRBJ2-3; D is ambiguous. CDR3 length: 12 residues. Germline loops: CDR1 SGHRS, CDR2 YFSETQ. Trimming removed 0 bases at V and 3 bases at J, with 2 bases between. CDR3 DNA sequence: TGCGCCAGCAGCTTGGTTACAGATACGCAGTATTTT. It codes for CASSLVTDTQYF.

J is TRBJ1-1 and V is TRBV19; D call uncertain. Trimming cost V 6 bases and J 6 bases, with 17 bases left between them. Germline CDR1 is LNHDA and CDR2 is SQIVND (reference sequence). The CDR3 totals 14 residues. In DNA form, the CDR3 reads TGTGCCAGTAGCTTACTCGGGAGTTACCCTGAAGCTTTCTTT. Amino acids: CASSLLGSYPEAFF. Full variable domain (rest looked up from reference TRBV19 and TRBJ1-1): DGGITQSPKYLFRKEGQNVTLSCEQNLNHDAMYWYRQDPGQGLRLIYYSQIVNDFQKGDIAEGYSVSREKKESFPLTVTSAQKNPTAFYLCASSLLGSYPEAFFGQGTRLTVV.

The chain joins TRBV11-2 to TRBJ1-1; 7 nucleotides agree with TRBD1. The V gene end was trimmed by 5 bases and the J gene end by 3 bases; junction bases not matched to a gene: 6. This CDR3 comprises 14 residues. CDR1 and CDR2 from the germline V gene are SGHAT and FQNNGV. The CDR3 nucleotides read TGTGCCAGCAGCCCCGACGACAGGGACACTGAAGCTTTCTTT. It is translated as CASSPDDRDTEAFF.